This T cell receptor (beta chain) was observed in a study of blood T cell repertoires in COVID-19. This clone was detected once. The V and J ends lost 6 bases and 4 bases respectively, with 10 bases between them. The CDR3 contains 13 residues. Participants were aged about 18 to 90 years, lived in 20 to 25 US areas, and enrolled virtually. Self-reported history from a screening survey and questionnaire set each donor's cohort. Profiled with immunoSEQ multiplex PCR; TCRdb holds only in-frame clones, not every one. The sample holds 200,000 to 250,000 clones, around nine tenths seen once. This receptor was identified in a woman in her 30s who had been exposed to COVID-19. V is TRBV12-3 or TRBV12-4 and J is TRBJ2-1, with TRBD1 as a possible D gene (5 bases). Sequencing was carried out using PBMCs or T cells enriched from blood (not recorded which). The DNA of the CDR3 is TGTGCCAGCAGACCCGACAGTTACAATGAGCAGTTCTTC. This codes for CASRPDSYNEQFF.